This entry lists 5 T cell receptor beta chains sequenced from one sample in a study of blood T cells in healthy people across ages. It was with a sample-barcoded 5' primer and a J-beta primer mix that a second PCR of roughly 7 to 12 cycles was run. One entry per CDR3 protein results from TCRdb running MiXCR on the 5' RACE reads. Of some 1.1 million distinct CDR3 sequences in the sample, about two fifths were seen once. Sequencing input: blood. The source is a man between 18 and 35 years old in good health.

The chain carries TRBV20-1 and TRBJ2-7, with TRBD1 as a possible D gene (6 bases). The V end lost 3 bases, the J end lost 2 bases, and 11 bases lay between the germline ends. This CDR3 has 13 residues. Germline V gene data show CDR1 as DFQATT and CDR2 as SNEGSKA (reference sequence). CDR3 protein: CSASQGTPYEQYF. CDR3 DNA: TGCAGTGCTAGTCAAGGGACACCCTACGAGCAGTACTTC.

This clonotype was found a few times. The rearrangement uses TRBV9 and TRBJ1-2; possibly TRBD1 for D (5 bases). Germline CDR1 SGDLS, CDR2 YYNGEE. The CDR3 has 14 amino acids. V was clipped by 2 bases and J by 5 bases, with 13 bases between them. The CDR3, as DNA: TGTGCCAGCAGCGTCTCTTCAGGGAGGTATGGCTACACCTTC. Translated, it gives CASSVSSGRYGYTF. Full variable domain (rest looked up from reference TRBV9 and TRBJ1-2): DSGVTQTPKHLITATGQRVTLRCSPRSGDLSVYWYQQSLDQGLQFLIQYYNGEERAKGNILERFSAQQFPDLHSELNLSSLELGDSALYFCASSVSSGRYGYTFGSGTRLTVV.

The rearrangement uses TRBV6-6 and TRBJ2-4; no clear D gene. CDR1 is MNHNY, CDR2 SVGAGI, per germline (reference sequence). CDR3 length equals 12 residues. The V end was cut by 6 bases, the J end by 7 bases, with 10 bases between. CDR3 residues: CASREGSNIQYF. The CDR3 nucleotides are TGTGCCAGCAGAGAAGGGTCTAACATTCAGTACTTC.

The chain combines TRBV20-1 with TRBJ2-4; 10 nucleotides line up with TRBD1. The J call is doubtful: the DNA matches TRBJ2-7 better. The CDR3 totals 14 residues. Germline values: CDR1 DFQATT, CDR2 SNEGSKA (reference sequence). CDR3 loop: CSARRGTGAYEQYF. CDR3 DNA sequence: TGCAGTGCTAGGAGGGGGACAGGGGCCTACGAGCAGTACTTC.

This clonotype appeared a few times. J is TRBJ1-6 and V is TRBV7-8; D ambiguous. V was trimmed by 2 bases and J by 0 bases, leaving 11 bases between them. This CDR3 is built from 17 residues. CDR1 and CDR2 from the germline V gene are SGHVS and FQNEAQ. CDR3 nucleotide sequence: TGTGCCAGCAGCTTAAATTCCCAGAGCTCCTATAATTCACCCCTCCACTTT. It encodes CASSLNSQSSYNSPLHF.